This entry features one TCR beta chain sequence. V was pared by 0 bases and J by 2 bases, with 8 bases between. Looked up from germline, CDR1 is MNHEY and CDR2 is SVGAGI. The CDR3 contains 15 residues. Here immunoSEQ multiplex PCR was the method, and the copy in TCRdb shows in-frame clones only, minus some. The repertoire has about 180,000 clones, roughly 85% of them found once; the top ten carry 6.2%. The data are from a study of blood T cell repertoires in COVID-19. This sequence joins TRBV6-5 and TRBJ1-5, with D unclear. Sequences were obtained from PBMCs or T cells enriched from blood (not recorded which). The clonotype comes from a man aged 35 to 55 who had recovered from COVID-19. In nucleotides, the CDR3 is TGTGCCAGCAGTTACTCGAGGGCAGGCAATCAGCCCCAGCATTTT. This encodes CASSYSRAGNQPQHF.